Described below is a single T cell receptor beta chain sequence and its context. What it binds is not known. The length of the CDR3 is 16 residues. For each CDR3 protein, TCRdb gives one entry from its re-call of the 5' RACE reads, without DNA. Across some 300,000 distinct CDR3 sequences, the top ten clones capture 0.39% of the sample. These data come from a study of T cells expressing NK-cell markers. Study overall: The TCR beta repertoires were obtained from sorted CD3+CD56+NKG2C+, CD3+CD56+NKG2C- and CD3+CD56-NKG2C+ T cells. In the group of eight sequenced donors, seven were HCMV-seropositive and one was seronegative. Study observations and caveats: Similarly, these clonotypes led the CD3+CD56-NKG2C+ fraction as well in a few donors.

V is TRBV12-3 or TRBV12-4 and J is TRBJ2-5; the TCRdb D gene call, TRBD1, has no DNA to confirm it. The sequenced sample consisted of blood T cells: a sorted CD56 or NKG2C T cell subset, CD4+ or CD8+ T cells, or bulk PBMC T cells (not recorded which). The clonotype was recovered from a man younger than 35 in good health. CDR3 loop: CASTTGGGRNQETQYF.